The 18 T cell receptor beta chains below all came from one sample that was sequenced in a study of response to subunit inactivated influenza vaccine. Using its own MiXCR run on the RT-PCR reads, TCRdb lists one record per CDR3 protein. The table includes hundreds of thousands of distinct CDR3 sequences, about 18% detected once. The material sequenced was PBMCs from blood, taken more than 4 days after vaccination. These receptors all come from a man between 50 and 59 years old who received an inactivated influenza vaccine.

This clonotype was detected only a few times. The chain uses TRBV7-9 and TRBJ2-1; D is undetermined. This CDR3 comprises 16 residues. Trimming shortened V by 2 bases and J by 5 bases, and 16 bases separated the two germline ends. Germline V gives CDR1 SEHNR, CDR2 FQNEAQ (reference sequence). The CDR3: CASSLSSGPGNNEQFF. The CDR3 bases are TGTGCCAGCAGCTTATCGTCTGGACCGGGTAACAATGAGCAGTTCTTC.

This clonotype has only a few counts. The chain is built from TRBV6-5 and TRBJ2-7; D might be TRBD1 or TRBD2, each matching 5 bases. This CDR3 comprises 15 residues. Between the trimmed V and J ends, which lost 1 base and 1 base, there was a span of 11 bases. CDR1 and CDR2 (germline): MNHEY, SVGAGI. The CDR3 nucleotides are TGTGCCAGCAGTTACTGGCCAGGGAGTTCCTACGAGCAGTACTTC. Amino acids: CASSYWPGSSYEQYF.

There are a few counts of this clonotype. The chain couples TRBV20-1 to TRBJ1-4; the D gene is possibly TRBD1 (6 bases). Per the germline V gene, CDR1 is DFQATT and CDR2 is SNEGSKA (reference sequence). This CDR3 spans 15 amino acids. The V end was cut by 0 bases, the J end by 8 bases, with 16 bases between. CDR3 sequence (DNA): TGCAGTGCTAGAGATGGGGCAGGGGCGCGGGAAAAACTGTTTTTT. Translating gives CSARDGAGAREKLFF.

This clonotype was recorded at least ten times. The J gene is TRBJ2-2, the V gene TRBV6-2 or TRBV6-3; D remains ambiguous. Germline CDR1 and CDR2: MNHEY and SVGEGT. With 7 bases removed from V and 0 bases from J, the gap between germline ends came to 21 bases. This CDR3 contains 18 residues. In nucleotides, the CDR3 is TGTGCCAGCACCACCCCATCAGTAGCCCACGCGAACACCGGGGAGCTGTTTTTT. Its protein is CASTTPSVAHANTGELFF.

There are a few counts of this clonotype. This chain uses TRBV5-1 with TRBJ2-2; D is unclear. The CDR3 sequence is 14 residues long. Germline lookup yields CDR1 SGHRS and CDR2 YFSETQ. V was trimmed by 6 bases and J by 1 base, leaving 10 bases between them. The CDR3 sequence is CASTPRQNTGELFF. DNA for the CDR3: TGCGCCAGCACACCTCGGCAGAACACCGGGGAGCTGTTTTTT.

This clonotype was counted at least ten times. This chain links TRBV11-2 with TRBJ2-1; D not certain. The CDR3 loop spans 13 amino acids. Trimming shortened V by 3 bases and J by 5 bases, and 8 bases separated the two germline ends. The germline CDR1 and CDR2 sequences are SGHAT and FQNNGV. CDR3 sequence (DNA): TGTGCCAGCAGCTTGGACCGAAACAATGAGCAGTTCTTC. Residues: CASSLDRNNEQFF.

This rearrangement joins TRBV28 to TRBJ2-5; D may be TRBD1 (6 bases). Trimming removed 5 bases at V and 5 bases at J, with 12 bases between. Germline CDR1 and CDR2: MDHEN and SYDVKM. The CDR3 has 13 residues. CDR3 sequence (DNA): TGTGCCAGCAGTAGGGGACATTTGGAGACCCAGTACTTC. This sequence encodes CASSRGHLETQYF.

This chain connects TRBV28 to TRBJ2-1; D perhaps matches TRBD2 (5 bases). The V and J ends lost 6 bases and 6 bases respectively, with 9 bases between them. CDR3 size: 12 residues. Germline assignment: CDR1 MDHEN and CDR2 SYDVKM. Written as DNA, the CDR3 is TGTGCCAGCAGGGAGGACGTCAATGAGCAGTTCTTC. It translates to CASREDVNEQFF.

The V and J genes are TRBV5-1 and TRBJ1-3; no definite D call. CDR1 and CDR2 from the germline V gene are SGHRS and YFSETQ. V lost 2 bases to trimming and J lost 4 bases, with 7 bases between them. The CDR3 sequence is 13 residues long. This CDR3 is CASSFGLGNTIYF. The CDR3 DNA reads TGCGCCAGCAGCTTTGGCCTCGGAAACACCATATATTTT.

The chain couples TRBV15 to TRBJ2-2; D might be TRBD2 (6 bases). CDR1 is LNHNV and CDR2 is YYDKDF in the germline V gene (reference sequence). The CDR3 has 13 amino acids. V dropped 2 bases and J dropped 13 bases, with 14 bases sitting between them. Written as DNA, the CDR3 is TGTGCCACCAGCAGAACGGGAGAGGTGGGGCTGTTTTTT. As protein: CATSRTGEVGLFF. Combining the CDR3 with reference TRBV15 and TRBJ2-2 gives the whole variable domain DAMVIQNPRYQVTQFGKPVTLSCSQTLNHNVMYWYQQKSSQAPKLLFHYYDKDFNNEADTPDNFQSRRPNTSFCFLDIRSPGLGDTAMYLCATSRTGEVGLFFGEGSRLTVL.

This clonotype was seen a few times. The rearrangement joins TRBV7-8 to TRBJ2-7; D is perhaps TRBD2 (5 bases). CDR3 length: 13 residues. Per the germline V gene, CDR1 is SGHVS and CDR2 is FQNEAQ. Between the trimmed V and J ends, which lost 5 bases and 2 bases, there was a span of 10 bases. CDR3 loop: CASSPREPYEQYF. The CDR3 bases are TGTGCCAGCAGCCCACGGGAACCCTACGAGCAGTACTTC. Full variable domain (missing parts from reference TRBV7-8 and TRBJ2-7): GAGVSQSPRYKVAKRGQDVALRCDPISGHVSLFWYQQALGQGPEFLTYFQNEAQLDKSGLPSDRFFAERPEGSVSTLKIQRTQQEDSAVYLCASSPREPYEQYFGPGTRLTVT.

The rearrangement links TRBV29-1 to TRBJ2-7; possibly TRBD1 for D (5 bases). The CDR3 length is 13 residues. Germline CDR1 is SQVTM and CDR2 is ANQGSEA. V was cut by 4 bases and J by 7 bases, with 17 bases left in between. The CDR3 DNA sequence: TGCAGCGTTGGGGGCCAATACCCTACTGAGCAGTACTTC. This codes for CSVGGQYPTEQYF.

This clonotype was seen just once. The chain employs TRBV4-2 and TRBJ2-3; 9 bases line up with TRBD2. The germline gives CDR1 LGHNA, CDR2 YNFKEQ. The CDR3 runs to 16 residues. V was pared by 0 bases and J by 4 bases, with 5 bases of the junction left unmatched. Here the CDR3 reads CASSQDLSGGPDTQYF. CDR3 DNA sequence: TGTGCCAGCAGCCAAGACCTTAGCGGGGGTCCAGATACGCAGTATTTT.

The sample holds a few counts of this clonotype. This chain joins TRBV7-8 and TRBJ2-1, with 7 bases lining up with TRBD1. Germline CDR1 and CDR2: SGHVS and FQNEAQ. The CDR3 extends over 16 amino acids. The V gene end was trimmed by 5 bases and the J gene end by 4 bases; junction bases not matched to a gene: 11. In DNA form, the CDR3 reads TGTGCCAGCAGCCCCAGGGACAGCAGCCTTTACAATGAGCAGTTCTTC. This sequence encodes CASSPRDSSLYNEQFF. Supplemented by reference TRBV7-8 and TRBJ2-1, the full variable domain reads GAGVSQSPRYKVAKRGQDVALRCDPISGHVSLFWYQQALGQGPEFLTYFQNEAQLDKSGLPSDRFFAERPEGSVSTLKIQRTQQEDSAVYLCASSPRDSSLYNEQFFGPGTRLTVL.

Written as DNA, the CDR3 is TGCGCCAGCAGCTTGGTGTCCGATGGGACCTACGAGCAGTACTTC. Translation gives CASSLVSDGTYEQYF. This rearrangement joins TRBV5-1 to TRBJ2-7, with unresolved D. CDR3 size: 15 residues. The germline V gene has CDR1 SGHRS and CDR2 YFSETQ. The ends were cut back, 0 bases at V and 2 bases at J, with 12 bases in the middle.

There are a few counts of this clonotype. The rearrangement links TRBV6-1 to TRBJ2-6, with D possibly matching TRBD2 (6 bases). Germline-derived CDR1 and CDR2 are MNHNS and SASEGT. Trimming removed 7 bases from V and 0 bases from J, with 10 bases in between. This CDR3 spans 15 amino acids. The CDR3 DNA reads TGTGCCAGCACCTCGGGGGTCTCTGGGGCCAACGTCCTGACTTTC. Translated: CASTSGVSGANVLTF.

This clonotype occurred many times. The V and J genes are TRBV13 and TRBJ2-7; D perhaps matches TRBD2 (5 bases). CDR3 length: 15 amino acids. Germline values: CDR1 PRHDT, CDR2 FYEKMQ (reference sequence). The V end lost 0 bases, the J end lost 3 bases, and 12 bases lay between the germline ends. The DNA for the CDR3 is TGTGCCAGCAGCTTAGGCCAGGTCGGAGGCTACGAGCAGTACTTC. It is translated as CASSLGQVGGYEQYF. The variable domain in full, with the rest retrieved from reference TRBV13 and TRBJ2-7, is AAGVIQSPRHLIKEKRETATLKCYPIPRHDTVYWYQQGPGQDPQFLISFYEKMQSDKGSIPDRFSAQQFSDYHSELNMSSLELGDSALYFCASSLGQVGGYEQYFGPGTRLTVT.

The chain uses TRBV6-6 and TRBJ2-1, with a tentative D call TRBD2 (6 bases). This CDR3 is 13 amino acids long. The ends were cut back, 2 bases at V and 10 bases at J, with 12 bases in the middle. Per the germline V gene, CDR1 is MNHNY and CDR2 is SVGAGI (reference sequence). The DNA for the CDR3 is TGTGCCAGCAGTTACCCCGGGACTCCAGAGCAGTTCTTC. Translated, it gives CASSYPGTPEQFF.